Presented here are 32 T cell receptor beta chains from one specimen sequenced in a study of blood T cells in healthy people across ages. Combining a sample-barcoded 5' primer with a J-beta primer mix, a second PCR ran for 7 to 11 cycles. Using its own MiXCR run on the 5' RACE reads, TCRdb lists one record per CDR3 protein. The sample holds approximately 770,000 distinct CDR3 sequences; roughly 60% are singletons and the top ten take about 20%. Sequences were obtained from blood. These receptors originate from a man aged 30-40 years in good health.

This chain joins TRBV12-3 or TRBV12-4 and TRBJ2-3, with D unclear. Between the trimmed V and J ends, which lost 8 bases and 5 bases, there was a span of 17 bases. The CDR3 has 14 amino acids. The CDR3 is CASSHDSVIDTQYF. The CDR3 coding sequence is TGTGCCAGCTCCCACGATTCCGTTATAGATACGCAGTATTTT.

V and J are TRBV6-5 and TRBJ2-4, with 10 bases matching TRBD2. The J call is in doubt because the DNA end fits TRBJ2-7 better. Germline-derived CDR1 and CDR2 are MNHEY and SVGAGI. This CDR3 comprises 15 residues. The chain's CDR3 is CASSYSSSGGYEQYF. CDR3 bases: TGTGCCAGCAGTTACTCTTCTAGCGGGGGCTACGAGCAGTACTTC.

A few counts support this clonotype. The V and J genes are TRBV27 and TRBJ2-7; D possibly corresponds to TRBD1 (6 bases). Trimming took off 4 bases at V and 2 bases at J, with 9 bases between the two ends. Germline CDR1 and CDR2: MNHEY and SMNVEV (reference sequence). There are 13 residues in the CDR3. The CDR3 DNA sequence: TGTGCCAGCAGTTCGCCAGGGGCCTACGAGCAGTACTTC. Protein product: CASSSPGAYEQYF.

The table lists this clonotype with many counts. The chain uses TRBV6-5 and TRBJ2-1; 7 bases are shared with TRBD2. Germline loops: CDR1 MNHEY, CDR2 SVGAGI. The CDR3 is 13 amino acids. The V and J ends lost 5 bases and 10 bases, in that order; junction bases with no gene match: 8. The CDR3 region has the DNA TGTGCCAGCAGTGATGTGCGGGGGAGCGAGCAGTTCTTC. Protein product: CASSDVRGSEQFF.

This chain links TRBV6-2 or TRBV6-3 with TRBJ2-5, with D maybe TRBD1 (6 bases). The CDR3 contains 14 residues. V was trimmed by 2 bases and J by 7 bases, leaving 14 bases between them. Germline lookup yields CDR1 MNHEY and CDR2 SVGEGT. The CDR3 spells CASSYRGSSWTQYF. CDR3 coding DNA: TGTGCCAGCAGTTACAGGGGGAGCTCATGGACCCAGTACTTC.

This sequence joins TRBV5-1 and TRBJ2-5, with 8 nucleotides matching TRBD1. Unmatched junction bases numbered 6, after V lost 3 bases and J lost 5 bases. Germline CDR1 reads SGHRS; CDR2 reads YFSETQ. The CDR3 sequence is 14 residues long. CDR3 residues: CASSYPGTGETQYF. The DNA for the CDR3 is TGCGCCAGCAGCTACCCCGGGACAGGCGAGACCCAGTACTTC.

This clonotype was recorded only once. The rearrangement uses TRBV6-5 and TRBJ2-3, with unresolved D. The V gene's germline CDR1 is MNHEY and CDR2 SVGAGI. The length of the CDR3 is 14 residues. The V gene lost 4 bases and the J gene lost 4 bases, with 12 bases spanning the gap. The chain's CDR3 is CASSFREFADTQYF. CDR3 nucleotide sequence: TGTGCCAGCAGTTTTAGGGAATTCGCAGATACGCAGTATTTT.

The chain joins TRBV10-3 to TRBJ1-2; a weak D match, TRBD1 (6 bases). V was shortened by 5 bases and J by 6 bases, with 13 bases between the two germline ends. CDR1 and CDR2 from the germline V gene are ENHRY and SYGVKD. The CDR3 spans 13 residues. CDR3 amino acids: CAISYTGTDGYTF. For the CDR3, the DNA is TGTGCCATCAGTTATACAGGGACGGATGGCTACACCTTC.

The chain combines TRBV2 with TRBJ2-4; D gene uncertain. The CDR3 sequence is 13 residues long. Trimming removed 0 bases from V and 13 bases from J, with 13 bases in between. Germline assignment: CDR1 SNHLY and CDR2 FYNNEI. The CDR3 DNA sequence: TGTGCCAGCAGTGAAGCCCATCTCGCTGAGCAGTACTTC. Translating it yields CASSEAHLAEQYF.

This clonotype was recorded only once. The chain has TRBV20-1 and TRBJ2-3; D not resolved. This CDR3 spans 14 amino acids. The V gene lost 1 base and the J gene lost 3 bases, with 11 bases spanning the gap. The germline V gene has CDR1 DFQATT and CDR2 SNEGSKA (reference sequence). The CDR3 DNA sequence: TGCAGTGCTAGAGCTTGGCTGAATACAGATACGCAGTATTTT. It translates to CSARAWLNTDTQYF.

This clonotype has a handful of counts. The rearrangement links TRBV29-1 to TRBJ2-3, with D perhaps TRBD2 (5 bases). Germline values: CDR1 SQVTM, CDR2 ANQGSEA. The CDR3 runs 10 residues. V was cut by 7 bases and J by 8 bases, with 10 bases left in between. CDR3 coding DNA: TGCAGCGGGACTTGGGGTACGCAGTATTTT. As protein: CSGTWGTQYF.

The CDR3 DNA follows: TGTGCCACCAGCTACGGGACTAGCGGGAGTTCCGCCTTCTACGAGCAGTACTTC. As protein: CATSYGTSGSSAFYEQYF. The V call is TRBV15, the J call TRBJ2-7; 14 bases match TRBD2. Germline V gives CDR1 LNHNV, CDR2 YYDKDF (reference sequence). The CDR3 is made up of 18 amino acids. V dropped 5 bases and J dropped 3; count of bases not matched to a gene: 12.

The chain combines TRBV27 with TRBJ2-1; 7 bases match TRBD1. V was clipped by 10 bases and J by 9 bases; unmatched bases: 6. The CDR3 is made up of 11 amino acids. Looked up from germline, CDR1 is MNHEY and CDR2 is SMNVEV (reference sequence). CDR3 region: CAIGTAGEQFF. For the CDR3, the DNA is TGTGCCATAGGGACAGCTGGTGAGCAGTTCTTC.

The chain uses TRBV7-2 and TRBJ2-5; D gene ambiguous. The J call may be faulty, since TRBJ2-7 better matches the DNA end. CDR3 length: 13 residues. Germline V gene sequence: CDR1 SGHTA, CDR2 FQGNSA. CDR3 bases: TGTGCCAGCAGCGGAACGGTCGCCTACGAGCAGTACTTC. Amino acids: CASSGTVAYEQYF.

The CDR3: CASSQDPNFNEQFF. The CDR3 DNA reads TGCGCCAGCAGCCAAGATCCCAATTTCAATGAGCAGTTCTTC. The V and J genes are TRBV4-1 and TRBJ2-1; D is undetermined. V dropped 0 bases and J dropped 6 bases, with 9 bases sitting between them. This CDR3 is built from 14 residues. Germline V gene sequence: CDR1 MGHRA, CDR2 YSYEKL.

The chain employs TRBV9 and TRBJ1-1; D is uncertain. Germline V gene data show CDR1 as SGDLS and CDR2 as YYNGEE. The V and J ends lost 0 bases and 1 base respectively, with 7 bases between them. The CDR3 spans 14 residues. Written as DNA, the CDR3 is TGTGCCAGCAGCGTAGTGAAATCGAACACTGAAGCTTTCTTT. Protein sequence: CASSVVKSNTEAFF.

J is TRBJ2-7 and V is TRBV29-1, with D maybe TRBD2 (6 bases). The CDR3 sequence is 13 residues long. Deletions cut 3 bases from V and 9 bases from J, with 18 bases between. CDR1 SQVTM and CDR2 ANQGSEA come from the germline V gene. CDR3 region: CSVDGGRVGGQYF. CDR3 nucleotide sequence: TGCAGCGTTGATGGAGGGAGAGTTGGCGGGCAGTACTTC.

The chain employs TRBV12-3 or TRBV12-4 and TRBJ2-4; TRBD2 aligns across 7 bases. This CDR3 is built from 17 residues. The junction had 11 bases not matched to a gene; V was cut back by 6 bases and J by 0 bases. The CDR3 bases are TGTGCCAGCAGCCCTAGCGGCGTGCGGGAAGCCAAAAACATTCAGTACTTC. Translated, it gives CASSPSGVREAKNIQYF.

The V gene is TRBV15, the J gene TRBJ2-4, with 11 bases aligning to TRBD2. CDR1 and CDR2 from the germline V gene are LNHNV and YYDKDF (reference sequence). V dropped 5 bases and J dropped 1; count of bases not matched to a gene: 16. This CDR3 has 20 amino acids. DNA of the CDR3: TGTGCCACCAGCGAAGCCCTCGGGACTAGCGGTTTCTCGGCCAAAAACATTCAGTACTTC. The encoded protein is CATSEALGTSGFSAKNIQYF.

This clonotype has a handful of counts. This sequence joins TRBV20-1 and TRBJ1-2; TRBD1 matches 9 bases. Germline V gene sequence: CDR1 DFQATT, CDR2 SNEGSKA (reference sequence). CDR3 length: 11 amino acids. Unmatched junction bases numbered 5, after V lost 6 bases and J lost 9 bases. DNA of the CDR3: TGCAGTGCCTACAGGGGGCGAAGCTACACCTTC. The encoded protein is CSAYRGRSYTF.

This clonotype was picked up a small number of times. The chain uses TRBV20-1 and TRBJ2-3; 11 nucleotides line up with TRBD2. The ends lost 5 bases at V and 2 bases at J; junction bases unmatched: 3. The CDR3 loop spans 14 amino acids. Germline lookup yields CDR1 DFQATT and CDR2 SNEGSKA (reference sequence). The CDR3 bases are TGCAGTGCTTCGACTAGCGGGATCACAGATACGCAGTATTTT. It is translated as CSASTSGITDTQYF.

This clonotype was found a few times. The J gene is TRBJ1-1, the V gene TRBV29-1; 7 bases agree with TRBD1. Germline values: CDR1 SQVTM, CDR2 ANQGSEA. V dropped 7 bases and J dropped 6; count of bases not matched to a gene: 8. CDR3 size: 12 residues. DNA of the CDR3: TGCAGCGCGGGACAGTTCCCCGCTGAAGCTTTCTTT. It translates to CSAGQFPAEAFF.

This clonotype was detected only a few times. The CDR3 here is CATSGVGETQYF. The CDR3 region has the DNA TGTGCCACCAGTGGTGTTGGAGAGACCCAGTACTTC. V and J are TRBV24-1 and TRBJ2-5; D call uncertain. Trimming removed 5 bases at V and 4 bases at J, with 7 bases between. The CDR3 runs 12 residues. CDR1 and CDR2 from the germline V gene are KGHDR and SFDVKD.

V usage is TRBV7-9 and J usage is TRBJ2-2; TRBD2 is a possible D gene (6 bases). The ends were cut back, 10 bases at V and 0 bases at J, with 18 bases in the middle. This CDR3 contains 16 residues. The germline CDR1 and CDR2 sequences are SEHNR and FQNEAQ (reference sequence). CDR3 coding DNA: TGTGCCAACACGACCGGGGACTTGACGAACACCGGGGAGCTGTTTTTT. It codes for CANTTGDLTNTGELFF.

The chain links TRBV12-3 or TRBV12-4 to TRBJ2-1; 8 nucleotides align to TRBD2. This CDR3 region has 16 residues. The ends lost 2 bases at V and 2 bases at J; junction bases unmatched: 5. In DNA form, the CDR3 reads TGTGCCAGCAGTTTAATCGGCGGGGGGCCCTACAATGAGCAGTTCTTC. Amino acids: CASSLIGGGPYNEQFF.

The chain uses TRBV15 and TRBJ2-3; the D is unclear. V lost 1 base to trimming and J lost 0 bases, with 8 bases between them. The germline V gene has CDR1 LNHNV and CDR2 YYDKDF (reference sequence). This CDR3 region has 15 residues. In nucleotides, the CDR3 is TGTGCCACCAGCAGAGGAAGTGGTAGCACAGATACGCAGTATTTT. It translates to CATSRGSGSTDTQYF.

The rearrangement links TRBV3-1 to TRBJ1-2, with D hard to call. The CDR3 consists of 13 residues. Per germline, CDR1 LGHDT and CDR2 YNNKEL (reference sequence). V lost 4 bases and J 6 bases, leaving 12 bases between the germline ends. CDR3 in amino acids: CASSPSPGNGYTF. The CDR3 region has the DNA TGTGCCAGCAGCCCTTCTCCCGGGAATGGCTACACCTTC.

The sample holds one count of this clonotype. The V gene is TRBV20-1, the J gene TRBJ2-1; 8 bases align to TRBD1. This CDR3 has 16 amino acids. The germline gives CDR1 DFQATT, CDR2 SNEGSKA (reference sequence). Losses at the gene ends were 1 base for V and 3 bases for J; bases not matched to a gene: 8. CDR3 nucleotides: TGCAGTGCTAGAGGGCCCAACAGGGGGTGCTACAATGAGCAGTTCTTC. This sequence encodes CSARGPNRGCYNEQFF.

CDR3 sequence: CASSGQAIPPYEQYF. The CDR3 bases are TGTGCCAGCAGTGGGCAGGCGATCCCACCCTACGAGCAGTACTTC. This rearrangement joins TRBV6-1 to TRBJ2-7, with D unclear. Deletions cut 4 bases from V and 2 bases from J, with 15 bases between. Germline CDR1 is MNHNS and CDR2 is SASEGT. The CDR3 has 15 amino acids.

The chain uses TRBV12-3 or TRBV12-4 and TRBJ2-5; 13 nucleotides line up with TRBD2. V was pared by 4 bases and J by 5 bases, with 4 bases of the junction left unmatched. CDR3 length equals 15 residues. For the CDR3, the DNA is TGTGCCAGCAGTTGGACTAGCGGGGGAGTTGAGACCCAGTACTTC. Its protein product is CASSWTSGGVETQYF.

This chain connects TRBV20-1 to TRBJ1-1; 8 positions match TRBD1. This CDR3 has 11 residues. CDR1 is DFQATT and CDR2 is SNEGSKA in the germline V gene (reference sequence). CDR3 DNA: TGCAGCGCGGACAGGGCTGCTGAAGCTTTCTTT. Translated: CSADRAAEAFF.

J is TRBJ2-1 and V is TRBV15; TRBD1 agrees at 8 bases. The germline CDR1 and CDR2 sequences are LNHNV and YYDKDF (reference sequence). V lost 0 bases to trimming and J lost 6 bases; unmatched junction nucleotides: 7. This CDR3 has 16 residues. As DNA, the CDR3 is TGTGCCACCAGCAGAGAAGTCAGGGGGCGCGGCAATGAGCAGTTCTTC. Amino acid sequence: CATSREVRGRGNEQFF.